The entry below gives a single T cell receptor (beta chain) sequence along with its context. About 0.45 to 1 ug RNA was reverse transcribed with random hexamers. The authors amplified TCR beta CDR3 across 54 Vbeta and 13 Jbeta using immunoSEQ multiplex PCR. One entry per CDR3 protein, called by TCRdb with MiXCR from the immunoSEQ multiplex PCR reads. This sample has 100,000 or so distinct CDR3 sequences; 95% occur once, and the top ten carry more than 0.3%. The entry originates in a study of CD8 T cells in Susac syndrome. Trimming pared 3 bases from V and 6 bases from J, leaving 9 bases between. The CDR3 is 13 residues long. CDR1 and CDR2 (germline): MGHDK, SYGVNS. Sequencing of TCR beta was undertaken in CD8+ and CD4+ T cells derived from blood.

This chain connects TRBV25-1 to TRBJ1-5; D perhaps matches TRBD1 (5 bases). Sequences were obtained from CD8+ T cells from PBMCs. This sequence was found in a human donor with Susac syndrome. The CDR3 DNA sequence: TGTGCCAGCAGTGAGTCCGGGGCTCAGCCCCAGCATTTT. This encodes CASSESGAQPQHF.